The 30 T cell receptor beta chains in this list originate from one sample, sequenced in a study of early T cells in non-severe SARS-CoV-2 infection. TCRdb fed the 5' RACE reads into MiXCR, producing one record per CDR3 protein. The profile shows 80,000 or so distinct CDR3 sequences, approximately 12% of them singletons. The specimen sequenced was whole blood. Source of these receptors: an adult who was a healthcare worker with PCR-confirmed SARS-CoV-2 infection or an uninfected control (not recorded which).

Many counts were recorded for this clonotype. J is TRBJ2-1 and V is TRBV20-1; TRBD2 matches at 7 bases. Per the germline V gene, CDR1 is DFQATT and CDR2 is SNEGSKA (reference sequence). J lost 7 bases, V lost 3 bases, and 9 bases had no gene match. The CDR3 spans 14 residues. The CDR3 sequence: CSASILAAGNEQFF. As DNA, the CDR3 is TGCAGTGCTAGTATCCTAGCGGCGGGGAATGAGCAGTTCTTC.

This clonotype came up many times. The chain couples TRBV7-2 to TRBJ1-3, with D perhaps TRBD1 (6 bases). V was shortened by 3 bases and J by 2 bases, with 14 bases between the two germline ends. CDR1 and CDR2 (germline): SGHTA, FQGNSA. The length of the CDR3 is 16 residues. This CDR3 is CASSFVGTLAGNTIYF. The CDR3 DNA reads TGTGCCAGCAGCTTCGTGGGGACATTAGCTGGAAACACCATATATTTT.

As for this clonotype: Possible read error: a much larger clone is one base away. The J gene is TRBJ1-1, the V gene TRBV5-1; no reliable D call. Trimming cost V 4 bases and J 6 bases, with 19 bases left between them. This CDR3 is 15 amino acids long. Germline V lookup: CDR1 SGHRS, CDR2 YFSETQ. This chain's CDR3 is CASSPGSGWKSEAFF. The CDR3 DNA sequence: TGCGCCAGCAGCCCCGGGTCGGGGTGGAAGTCTGAAGCTTTCTTT.

This clonotype turned up a few times. The rearrangement joins TRBV12-3 or TRBV12-4 to TRBJ1-2; TRBD1 matches 7 bases. The CDR3 has 14 residues. The trim removed 6 bases at V and 5 bases at J, leaving 9 bases unmatched. For the CDR3, the DNA is TGTGCCAGCAGGTACAGGGGTTCGGCATATGGCTACACCTTC. It translates to CASRYRGSAYGYTF.

The chain is built from TRBV6-2 or TRBV6-3 and TRBJ2-3; 7 bases match TRBD2. The CDR3 length is 17 residues. From germline, CDR1 is MNHEY and CDR2 SVGEGT. Trimming took 7 bases from V and 4 from J; bases not matched to a gene: 17. The CDR3 DNA sequence: TGTGCCAGCACCCCCCTACCCGGGGGGTGGGGGGCAGATACGCAGTATTTT. Translated, it gives CASTPLPGGWGADTQYF.

The chain couples TRBV29-1 to TRBJ2-3; D remains unclear. The V and J ends lost 0 bases and 0 bases respectively, with 10 bases between them. CDR1 is SQVTM, CDR2 ANQGSEA, per germline. The CDR3 sequence is 15 residues long. DNA of the CDR3: TGCAGCGTTGAAGATCGACGACGAAGCACAGATACGCAGTATTTT. It codes for CSVEDRRRSTDTQYF.

This clonotype was recorded at least ten times. The chain joins TRBV7-3 to TRBJ2-3, with D perhaps matching TRBD1 (6 bases). V was cut by 0 bases and J by 0 bases, with 16 bases left in between. This CDR3 has 18 residues. CDR1 SGHTA and CDR2 FQGTGA come from the germline V gene. CDR3 loop: CASSLTAGGGGSTDTQYF. The CDR3 region has the DNA TGTGCCAGCAGCTTAACGGCCGGTGGGGGCGGGAGCACAGATACGCAGTATTTT.

The chain recombines TRBV12-3 or TRBV12-4 with TRBJ2-5, with 10 bases aligning to TRBD2. The trim removed 5 bases at V and 1 base at J, leaving 4 bases unmatched. This CDR3 has 15 residues. CDR3 coding DNA: TGTGCCAGCAGTCCCCCTAGCGGGAGCCAAGAGACCCAGTACTTC. Protein sequence: CASSPPSGSQETQYF.

This clonotype occurred a few times. This chain uses TRBV19 with TRBJ2-2; the D gene is possibly TRBD1 (6 bases). V shed 6 bases and J shed 3 bases, with 11 bases lying between them. Germline CDR1 is LNHDA and CDR2 is SQIVND (reference sequence). The CDR3 is 14 residues long. CDR3: CASRTGQYTGELFF. The CDR3, as DNA: TGTGCCAGTAGGACCGGACAGTACACCGGGGAGCTGTTTTTT.

In this sample, this clonotype turned up a few times. The chain joins TRBV7-3 to TRBJ2-7, with D tentatively TRBD2 (6 bases). The ends were cut back, 2 bases at V and 0 bases at J, with 14 bases in the middle. The CDR3 runs to 16 residues. CDR1 SGHTA and CDR2 FQGTGA come from the germline V gene. The CDR3 coding sequence is TGTGCCAGCAGCTTATTAGGAGGGCGAGACTCCTACGAGCAGTACTTC. This gives the protein CASSLLGGRDSYEQYF.

This clonotype was seen ten or more times. This chain links TRBV7-9 with TRBJ2-1; D unresolved. V was pared by 5 bases and J by 2 bases, with 13 bases between. Germline assignment: CDR1 SEHNR and CDR2 FQNEAQ (reference sequence). The CDR3 spans 15 residues. The CDR3 DNA follows: TGTGCCAGCAGCCAAAGGACCCTGACCTACAATGAGCAGTTCTTC. It codes for CASSQRTLTYNEQFF.

This chain's CDR3 is CASSTAGGPSEQYF. CDR3 nucleotide sequence: TGTGCCAGCAGTACAGCGGGAGGGCCTAGTGAGCAGTACTTC. J is TRBJ2-7 and V is TRBV6-6; 10 bases fit TRBD2. This CDR3 region has 14 residues. With 5 bases clipped from V and 7 bases from J, the junction kept 8 bases outside the gene matches. Germline lookup yields CDR1 MNHNY and CDR2 SVGAGI (reference sequence).

This clonotype was found a few times. A read error may produce the germline difference seen at one junction end. The rearrangement links TRBV28 to TRBJ2-7; no firm D call. In germline, CDR1 is MDHEN, CDR2 SYDVKM. The CDR3 totals 12 residues. CDR3 region: CASSRDTRVNNF. CDR3 in DNA: TGTGCCAGCAGTCGCGATACCCGGGTAAATAACTTC.

The table lists this clonotype with many counts. This chain joins TRBV20-1 and TRBJ2-7; D possibly corresponds to TRBD2 (6 bases). Germline lookup yields CDR1 DFQATT and CDR2 SNEGSKA (reference sequence). V lost 4 bases and J 3 bases, leaving 25 bases between the germline ends. The CDR3 has 17 residues. The CDR3 DNA reads as TGCAGTGCTATATCGGCTAGCGAGCAAAGCCTTCTCTACGAGCAGTACTTC. Translated, it gives CSAISASEQSLLYEQYF.

V gene TRBV30 combines with J gene TRBJ2-1; D ambiguous. This CDR3 has 12 amino acids. V was clipped by 4 bases and J by 8 bases, with 12 bases between them. From germline, CDR1 is GTSNPN and CDR2 SVGIG (reference sequence). The CDR3 spells CAWTVGTDEQFF. In DNA, the CDR3 is TGTGCCTGGACCGTGGGCACCGATGAGCAGTTCTTC.

V usage is TRBV20-1 and J usage is TRBJ2-3, with 10 bases fitting TRBD2. Germline trimming cut 0 bases from V and 3 bases from J; bases unmatched to any gene: 6. This CDR3 spans 16 amino acids. Germline V gene data show CDR1 as DFQATT and CDR2 as SNEGSKA (reference sequence). The CDR3 DNA follows: TGCAGTGCTAGAGATCCTAGCGGGAGTGTGACAGATACGCAGTATTTT. Residues: CSARDPSGSVTDTQYF.

This clonotype was picked up many times. The chain couples TRBV20-1 to TRBJ2-1; D not resolved. CDR1 is DFQATT and CDR2 is SNEGSKA in the germline V gene (reference sequence). The CDR3 loop spans 10 amino acids. Trimming removed 5 bases at V and 6 bases at J, with 5 bases between. The chain's CDR3 is CSALGNEQFF. The CDR3 DNA reads as TGCAGTGCTCTCGGCAATGAGCAGTTCTTC.

This clonotype has only a few counts. For the CDR3, the DNA is TGTGCCAGCAGCCAAGAAAGTCGGGATACGCAGTATTTT. Its translation is CASSQESRDTQYF. This chain joins TRBV3-1 and TRBJ2-3; no definite D call. The V and J ends lost 0 bases and 6 bases respectively, with 7 bases between them. This CDR3 spans 13 amino acids. Germline V gene data show CDR1 as LGHDT and CDR2 as YNNKEL (reference sequence).

The rearrangement joins TRBV20-1 to TRBJ1-5; perhaps TRBD1 as D (5 bases). Per the germline V gene, CDR1 is DFQATT and CDR2 is SNEGSKA (reference sequence). The CDR3 runs 14 residues. The DNA for the CDR3 is TGCGCGGAGGGGAGCCCGTATAGCAATCAGCCCCAGCATTTT. This translates into CAEGSPYSNQPQHF.

V is TRBV12-3 or TRBV12-4 and J is TRBJ2-2, with D maybe TRBD2 (6 bases). This CDR3 contains 15 residues. Trimming pared 7 bases from V and 3 bases from J, leaving 15 bases between. The CDR3 here is CASTLGGAHTGELFF. The CDR3 DNA sequence: TGTGCCAGCACCCTGGGGGGAGCCCACACCGGGGAGCTGTTTTTT.

In this sample, this clonotype turned up a few times. The CDR3 protein is CASSSQGAGANVLTF. CDR3 bases: TGTGCCAGCAGCTCCCAGGGTGCTGGGGCCAACGTCCTGACTTTC. This chain uses TRBV7-9 with TRBJ2-6; a possible D gene is TRBD1 (5 bases). The CDR3 has 15 residues. The germline CDR1 and CDR2 sequences are SEHNR and FQNEAQ (reference sequence). The germline V and J ends were trimmed by 4 bases and 2 bases, with 9 bases remaining between them.

This clonotype was counted a few times. This chain connects TRBV29-1 to TRBJ1-2; D is unresolved. V was cut by 3 bases and J by 2 bases, with 10 bases left in between. Germline V CDR1 and CDR2: SQVTM, ANQGSEA. The CDR3 has 13 amino acids. As DNA, the CDR3 is TGCAGCGTTGATGCCCGGGGAAACTATGGCTACACCTTC. This encodes CSVDARGNYGYTF.

This clonotype was seen ten or more times. The rearrangement links TRBV28 to TRBJ1-5; D is possibly TRBD1 (5 bases). Between the trimmed V and J ends, which lost 6 bases and 2 bases, there was a span of 17 bases. The germline CDR1 and CDR2 sequences are MDHEN and SYDVKM. The CDR3 is made up of 16 amino acids. CDR3 region: CASSLFGGSGNQPQHF. The DNA for the CDR3 is TGTGCCAGCAGCCTATTTGGGGGATCCGGCAATCAGCCCCAGCATTTT.

This clonotype was seen many times. As DNA, the CDR3 is TGCAGTGCTAGGACCCGAGGGGTTCCTACCTACGAGCAGTACTTC. It yields the protein CSARTRGVPTYEQYF. The chain is built from TRBV20-1 and TRBJ2-7; D possibly matches TRBD1 or TRBD2 (5 bases each). CDR1 is DFQATT, CDR2 SNEGSKA, per germline (reference sequence). Trimming pared 3 bases from V and 2 bases from J, leaving 17 bases between. The CDR3 is made up of 15 amino acids.

A word on this clonotype: Germline and junction disagree at one end, which may indicate a read error. V usage is TRBV27 and J usage is TRBJ1-5; D is ambiguous. Germline V lookup: CDR1 MNHEY, CDR2 SMNVEV (reference sequence). This CDR3 contains 16 residues. The CDR3 sequence: CASSLSQTMGNQPQHF. The CDR3 DNA sequence: TGTGCCAGCAGTCTATCCCAAACAATGGGCAATCAGCCCCAGCATTTT.

The rearrangement uses TRBV11-3 and TRBJ2-2; D is perhaps TRBD2 (5 bases). The ends were cut back, 5 bases at V and 5 bases at J, with 15 bases in the middle. Germline lookup yields CDR1 SGHNT and CDR2 YENEEA. This CDR3 spans 15 amino acids. Here the CDR3 DNA reads TGTGCCAGCAGCCCCTCTGGGAGCGGAACCGGGGAGCTGTTTTTT. Translating it yields CASSPSGSGTGELFF. The full variable domain, with the rest looked up from reference TRBV11-3 and TRBJ2-2, is EAGVVQSPRYKIIEKKQPVAFWCNPISGHNTLYWYLQNLGQGPELLIRYENEEAVDDSQLPKDRFSAERLKGVDSTLKIQPAELGDSAVYLCASSPSGSGTGELFFGEGSRLTVL.

This clonotype showed up just a few times. The V and J genes are TRBV5-1 and TRBJ2-5; D possibly corresponds to TRBD2 (6 bases). Germline V gene lookup returns CDR1 SGHRS and CDR2 YFSETQ. V was clipped by 2 bases and J by 5 bases, with 13 bases between them. This CDR3 contains 14 residues. DNA of the CDR3: TGCGCCAGCAGCTTTCCGGGGGTCATGGAGACCCAGTACTTC. This sequence encodes CASSFPGVMETQYF.

This clonotype was detected only a few times. The chain joins TRBV18 to TRBJ2-3, with TRBD1 as a possible D gene (6 bases). The CDR3 runs to 15 residues. V was clipped by 3 bases and J by 5 bases, with 15 bases between them. CDR1 is KGHSH, CDR2 LQKENI, per germline. CDR3 in DNA: TGTGCCAGCTCACCCAACCAGGGGTCCGGAGATACGCAGTATTTT. Its translation is CASSPNQGSGDTQYF.

V gene TRBV13 combines with J gene TRBJ2-7; 14 bases are a match to TRBD2. J lost 7 bases, V lost 5 bases, and 10 bases had no gene match. This CDR3 is built from 16 residues. Germline CDR1 and CDR2: PRHDT and FYEKMQ (reference sequence). The CDR3 nucleotides read TGTGCCAGCAGCCGAGGGACTAGCGGGAGATGGGGAGAGCAGTACTTC. This gives the protein CASSRGTSGRWGEQYF.

CDR3 sequence: CASSSTGTSGRNEQFF. DNA of the CDR3: TGTGCCAGCAGCTCGACCGGGACTAGCGGGAGGAATGAGCAGTTCTTC. This sequence joins TRBV12-3 or TRBV12-4 and TRBJ2-1; 15 bases fit TRBD2. The CDR3 extends over 16 amino acids. V shed 6 bases, J shed 7 bases, and the junction held 7 bases outside the gene matches.